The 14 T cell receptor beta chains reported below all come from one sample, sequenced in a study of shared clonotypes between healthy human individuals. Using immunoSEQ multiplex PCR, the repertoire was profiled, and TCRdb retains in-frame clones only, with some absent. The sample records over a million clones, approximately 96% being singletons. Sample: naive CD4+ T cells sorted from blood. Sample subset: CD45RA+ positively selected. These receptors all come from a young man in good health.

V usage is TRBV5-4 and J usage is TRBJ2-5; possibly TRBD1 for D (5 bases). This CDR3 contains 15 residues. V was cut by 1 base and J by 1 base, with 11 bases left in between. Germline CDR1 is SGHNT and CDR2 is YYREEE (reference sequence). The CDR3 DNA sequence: TGTGCCAGCAGCTTGTCAGGGATCAGCCAAGAGACCCAGTACTTC. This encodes CASSLSGISQETQYF.

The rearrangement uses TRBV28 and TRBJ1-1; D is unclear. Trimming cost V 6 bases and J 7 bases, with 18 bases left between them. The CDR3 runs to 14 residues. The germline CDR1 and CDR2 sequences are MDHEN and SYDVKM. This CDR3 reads CASRAPTPGLEAFF. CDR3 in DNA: TGTGCCAGCAGGGCACCTACCCCCGGGCTTGAAGCTTTCTTT.

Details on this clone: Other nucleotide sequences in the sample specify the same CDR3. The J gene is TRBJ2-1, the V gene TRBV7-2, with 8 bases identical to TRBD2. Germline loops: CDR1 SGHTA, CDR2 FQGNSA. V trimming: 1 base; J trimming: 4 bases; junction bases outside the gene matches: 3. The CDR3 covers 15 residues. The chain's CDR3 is CASSLGAGGYNEQFF. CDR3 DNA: TGTGCCAGCAGCTTAGGGGCGGGAGGTTACAATGAGCAGTTCTTC.

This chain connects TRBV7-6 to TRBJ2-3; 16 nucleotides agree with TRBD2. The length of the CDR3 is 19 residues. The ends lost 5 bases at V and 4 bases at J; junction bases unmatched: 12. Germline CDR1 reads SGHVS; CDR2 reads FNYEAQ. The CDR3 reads CASSPLGLAGGPAADTQYF. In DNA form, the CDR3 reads TGTGCCAGCAGCCCCCTGGGACTAGCGGGAGGGCCAGCGGCAGATACGCAGTATTTT.

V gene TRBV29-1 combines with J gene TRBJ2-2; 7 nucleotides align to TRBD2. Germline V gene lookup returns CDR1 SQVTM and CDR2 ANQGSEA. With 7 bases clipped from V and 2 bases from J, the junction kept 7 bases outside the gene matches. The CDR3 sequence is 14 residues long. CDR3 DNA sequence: TGCAGCGCCCGGACTAGGAGCAACACCGGGGAGCTGTTTTTT. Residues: CSARTRSNTGELFF.

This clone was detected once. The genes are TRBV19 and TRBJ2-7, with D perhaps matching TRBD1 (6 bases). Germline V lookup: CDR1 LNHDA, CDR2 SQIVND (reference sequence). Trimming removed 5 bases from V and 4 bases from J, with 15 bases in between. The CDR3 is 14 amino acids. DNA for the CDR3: TGTGCCAGTAGTTTACAGGGAAGGAGGTACGAGCAGTACTTC. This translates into CASSLQGRRYEQYF.

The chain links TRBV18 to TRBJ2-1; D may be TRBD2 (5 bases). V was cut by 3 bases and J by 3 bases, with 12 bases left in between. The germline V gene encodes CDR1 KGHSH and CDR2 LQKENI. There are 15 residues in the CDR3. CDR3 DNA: TGTGCCAGCTCACCCCGGGAACTCAGCTACAATGAGCAGTTCTTC. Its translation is CASSPRELSYNEQFF.

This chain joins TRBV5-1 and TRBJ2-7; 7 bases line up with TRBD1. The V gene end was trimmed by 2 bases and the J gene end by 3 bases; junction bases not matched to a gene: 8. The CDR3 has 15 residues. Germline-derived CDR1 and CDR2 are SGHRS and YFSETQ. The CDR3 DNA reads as TGCGCCAGCAGCTTTTCGCGACAGGGTGGCTACGAGCAGTACTTC. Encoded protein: CASSFSRQGGYEQYF.

CDR3 residues: CASSFRVVGGDTEAFF. The DNA of the CDR3 is TGCGCCAGCAGCTTCAGGGTTGTTGGGGGGGACACTGAAGCTTTCTTT. The chain is built from TRBV5-1 and TRBJ1-1, with D possibly TRBD1 on 5 matching bases. With 2 bases removed from V and 3 bases from J, the gap between germline ends came to 17 bases. CDR1 SGHRS and CDR2 YFSETQ come from the germline V gene. The CDR3 runs 16 residues.

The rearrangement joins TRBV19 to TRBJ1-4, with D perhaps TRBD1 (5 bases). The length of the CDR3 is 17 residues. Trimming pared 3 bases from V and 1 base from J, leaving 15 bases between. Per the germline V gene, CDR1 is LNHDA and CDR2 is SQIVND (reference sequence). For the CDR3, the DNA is TGTGCCAGTAGTATCTCGGGGGTGCGAGGAACTAATGAAAAACTGTTTTTT. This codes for CASSISGVRGTNEKLFF.

CDR3 protein: CATSRDFGHLSAGNTIYF. The DNA for the CDR3 is TGTGCCACCAGCAGAGATTTCGGACACCTATCTGCCGGAAACACCATATATTTT. V and J are TRBV15 and TRBJ1-3; TRBD1 is a possible D gene (5 bases). Germline CDR1 and CDR2: LNHNV and YYDKDF (reference sequence). Trimming removed 0 bases at V and 4 bases at J, with 19 bases between. The CDR3 sequence is 18 residues long.

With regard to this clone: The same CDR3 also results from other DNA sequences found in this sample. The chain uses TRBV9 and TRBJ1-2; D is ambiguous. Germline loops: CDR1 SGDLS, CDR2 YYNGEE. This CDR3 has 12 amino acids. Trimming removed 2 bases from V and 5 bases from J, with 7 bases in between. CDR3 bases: TGTGCCAGCAGCGTGCTCGGGTATGGCTACACCTTC. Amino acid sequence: CASSVLGYGYTF. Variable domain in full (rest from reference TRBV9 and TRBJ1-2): DSGVTQTPKHLITATGQRVTLRCSPRSGDLSVYWYQQSLDQGLQFLIQYYNGEERAKGNILERFSAQQFPDLHSELNLSSLELGDSALYFCASSVLGYGYTFGSGTRLTVV.

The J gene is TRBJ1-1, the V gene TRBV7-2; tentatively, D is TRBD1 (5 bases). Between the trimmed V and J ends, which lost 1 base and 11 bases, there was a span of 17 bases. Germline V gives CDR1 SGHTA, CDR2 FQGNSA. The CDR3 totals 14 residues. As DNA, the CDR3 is TGTGCCAGCAGCTTAGTGTCGGGGCAGATTGTCGCTTTCTTT. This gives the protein CASSLVSGQIVAFF.

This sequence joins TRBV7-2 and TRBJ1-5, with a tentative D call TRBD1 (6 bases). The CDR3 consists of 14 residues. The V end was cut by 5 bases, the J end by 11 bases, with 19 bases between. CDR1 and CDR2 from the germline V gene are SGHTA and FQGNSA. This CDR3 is CASSKTGGPRAQHF. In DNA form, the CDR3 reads TGTGCCAGCAGCAAGACAGGTGGCCCGAGGGCCCAGCATTTT.